This T cell receptor (beta chain) came from a study of shared clonotypes between healthy human individuals. Regarding the study as a whole: Clonotype sharing among donors was thought likely to change with sequencing depth.

Germline V CDR1 and CDR2: LNHNV, YYDKDF (reference sequence). CDR3 size: 15 residues. Trimming stripped 1 base from V and 4 bases from J, with 11 bases between. This clone was observed once. Its antigen is undetermined. Only in-frame clones appear in the TCRdb table, and some are missing; sequencing was by immunoSEQ multiplex PCR. The profile shows 1,400,000 or so clones, about 98.5% of them singletons. Sequencing was done on a sample of naive CD4+ T cells sorted from blood. Subset indicated: CD45RA+ positively selected. This chain joins TRBV15 and TRBJ1-5; D is undetermined. The TCR comes from a man aged 25 to 45 in good health. The DNA of the CDR3 is TGTGCCACCAGCAGAGCTGGACGGGAGAATCAGCCCCAGCATTTT. Its translation: CATSRAGRENQPQHF.